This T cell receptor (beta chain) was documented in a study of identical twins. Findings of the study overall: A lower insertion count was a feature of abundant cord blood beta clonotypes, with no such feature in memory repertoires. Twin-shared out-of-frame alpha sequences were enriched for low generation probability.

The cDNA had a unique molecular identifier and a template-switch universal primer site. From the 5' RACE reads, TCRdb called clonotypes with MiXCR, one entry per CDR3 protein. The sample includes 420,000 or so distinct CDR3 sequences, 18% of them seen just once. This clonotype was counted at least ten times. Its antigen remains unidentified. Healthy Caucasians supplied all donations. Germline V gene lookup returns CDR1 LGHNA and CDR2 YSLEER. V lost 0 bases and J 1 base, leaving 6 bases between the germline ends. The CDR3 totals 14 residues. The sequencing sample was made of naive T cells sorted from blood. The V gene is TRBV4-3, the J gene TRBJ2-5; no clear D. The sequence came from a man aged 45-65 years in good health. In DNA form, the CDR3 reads TGCGCCAGCAGCCAAGATATTTTCCAAGAGACCCAGTACTTC. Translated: CASSQDIFQETQYF.